This TCR beta chain emerged from a study of cytomegalovirus exposure and HLA in healthy donors. Notes on this clone: Its specificity is not known.

Looked up from germline, CDR1 is MDHEN and CDR2 is SYDVKM. Trimming removed 4 bases from V and 1 base from J; junction bases left unmatched: 4. The CDR3 totals 14 residues. The PCR ran on 60 Vbeta and 13 Jbeta primers. Repertoires were generated with immunoSEQ multiplex PCR, while TCRdb's copy carries only in-frame clones and drops some. The sample yields over 100,000 clones, 60% to 85% seen once. Study conclusions and caveats: The classifier, whose performance was assessed in both the original and validation cohorts, reportedly diagnosed cytomegalovirus status with high specificity and sensitivity. Earlier analysis looked at TCR beta V segments, and most were productive about 90% or about 30% of the time.

The chain employs TRBV28 and TRBJ2-7; 7 bases are shared with TRBD2. Sequencing used PBMCs. The receptor's source is a woman aged 35 to 49 in good health and CMV-seronegative. CDR3 DNA sequence: TGTGCCAGCAGTTCCCCTAGCGGTTCCTACGAGCAGTACTTC. As protein: CASSSPSGSYEQYF.